Included here is one TCR beta chain sequence, with context. TCRdb's table, derived via immunoSEQ multiplex PCR, lists solely in-frame clones and lacks some. The profile shows roughly 48,000 clones, around 83% of them singletons. The CDR3 has 12 residues. Per germline, CDR1 SGHVS and CDR2 FQNEAQ. Trimming took 1 base from V and 6 from J, leaving 3 bases between them. This record belongs to a study of OX40 agonist ivuxolimab in advanced cancers. The wider study: With a range of roughly 23 to 90, age averaged about 59 years, and about 83% were male.

Sampled blood was obtained at baseline, cycle 4 day 1, and cycle 7 day 1. The sequencing here drew on CD4+ or CD8+ T cells sorted from blood, taken in a trial of the OX40 agonist ivuxolimab. This TCR came from an adult with an advanced solid tumor such as melanoma, head and neck, liver or kidney cancer. The V and J genes are TRBV7-8 and TRBJ2-2; D gene ambiguous. CDR3 in DNA: TGTGCCAGCAGCTTAGAGCCCGGGGAGCTGTTTTTT. As protein: CASSLEPGELFF.